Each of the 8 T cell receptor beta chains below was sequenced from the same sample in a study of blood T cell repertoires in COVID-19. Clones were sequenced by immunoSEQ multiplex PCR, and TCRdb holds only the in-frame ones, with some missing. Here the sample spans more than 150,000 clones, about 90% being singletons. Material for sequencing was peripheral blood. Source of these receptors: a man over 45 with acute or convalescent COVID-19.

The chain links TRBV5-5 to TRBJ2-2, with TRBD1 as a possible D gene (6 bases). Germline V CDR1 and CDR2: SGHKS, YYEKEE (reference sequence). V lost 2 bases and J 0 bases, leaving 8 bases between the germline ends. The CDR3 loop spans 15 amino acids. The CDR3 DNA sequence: TGTGCCAGCAGCTTTTGGACAGCGAACACCGGGGAGCTGTTTTTT. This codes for CASSFWTANTGELFF.

The CDR3 is CASSLGLVATGELFF. CDR3 sequence (DNA): TGCGCCAGCAGCTTGGGGCTAGTGGCCACCGGGGAGCTGTTTTTT. This chain links TRBV5-1 with TRBJ2-2, with unresolved D. Germline CDR1 reads SGHRS; CDR2 reads YFSETQ. The ends were cut back, 0 bases at V and 4 bases at J, with 10 bases in the middle. The CDR3 runs 15 residues.

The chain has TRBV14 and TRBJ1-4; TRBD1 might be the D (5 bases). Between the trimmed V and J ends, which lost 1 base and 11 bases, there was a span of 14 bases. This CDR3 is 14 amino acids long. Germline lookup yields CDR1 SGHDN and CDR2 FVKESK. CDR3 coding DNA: TGTGCCAGCAGCCAAGTGACAGCCTCTGGGAAACTGTTTTTT. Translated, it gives CASSQVTASGKLFF.

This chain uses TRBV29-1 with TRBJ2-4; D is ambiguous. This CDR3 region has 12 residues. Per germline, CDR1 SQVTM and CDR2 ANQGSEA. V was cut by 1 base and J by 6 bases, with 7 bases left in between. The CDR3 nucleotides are TGCAGCGTTGAAGCCGACTCAAACATTCAGTACTTC. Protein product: CSVEADSNIQYF.

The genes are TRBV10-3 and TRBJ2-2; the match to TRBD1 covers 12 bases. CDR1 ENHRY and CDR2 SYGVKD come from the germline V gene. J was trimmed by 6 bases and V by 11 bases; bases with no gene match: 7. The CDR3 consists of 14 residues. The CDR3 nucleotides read TGTGCCGTCAAGCGGGACAGGGGGCCCGGGGAGCTGTTTTTT. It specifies CAVKRDRGPGELFF.

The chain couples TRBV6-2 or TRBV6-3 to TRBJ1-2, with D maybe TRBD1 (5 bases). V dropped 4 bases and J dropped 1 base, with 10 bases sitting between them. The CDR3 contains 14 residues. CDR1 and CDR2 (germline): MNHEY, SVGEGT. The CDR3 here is CASSSPGVNYGYTF. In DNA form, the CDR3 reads TGTGCCAGCAGTTCGCCGGGGGTTAACTATGGCTACACCTTC.

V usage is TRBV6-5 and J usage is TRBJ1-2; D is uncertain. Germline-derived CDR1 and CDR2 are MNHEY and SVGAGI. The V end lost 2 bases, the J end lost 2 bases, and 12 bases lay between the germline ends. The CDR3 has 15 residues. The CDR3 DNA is TGTGCCAGCAGTTACGGGAGCTTAATAAACTATGGCTACACCTTC. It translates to CASSYGSLINYGYTF.

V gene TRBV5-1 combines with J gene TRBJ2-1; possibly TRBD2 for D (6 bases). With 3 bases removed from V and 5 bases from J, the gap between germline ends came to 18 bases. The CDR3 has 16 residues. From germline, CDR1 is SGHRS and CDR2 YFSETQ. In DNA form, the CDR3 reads TGCGCCAGCAGCTCTGGGGACTTTACCCGGAACAATGAGCAGTTCTTC. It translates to CASSSGDFTRNNEQFF. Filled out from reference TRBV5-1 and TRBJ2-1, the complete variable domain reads KAGVTQTPRYLIKTRGQQVTLSCSPISGHRSVSWYQQTPGQGLQFLFEYFSETQRNKGNFPGRFSGRQFSNSRSEMNVSTLELGDSALYLCASSSGDFTRNNEQFFGPGTRLTVL.